The TCR beta chain described here comes from a study of shared clonotypes between healthy human individuals. Method: immunoSEQ multiplex PCR; TCRdb's copy keeps in-frame clones and lacks some. The sample lists a few million clones; approximately 94% were seen once. This clone was observed once. The antigen is not known. Study-wide results and limits: In general, naive subsets displayed greater estimated richness than memory subsets did. Shared across a handful of donors were about 4.6% of the naive CD4 clonotypes.

This CDR3 spans 16 amino acids. The V gene end was trimmed by 4 bases and the J gene end by 4 bases; junction bases not matched to a gene: 6. CDR1 is SGHNT, CDR2 YENEEA, per germline. This chain links TRBV11-3 with TRBJ2-2; TRBD2 matches 10 bases. The sample consisted of naive CD4+ T cells sorted from blood. As for subset: CD45RA+ positively selected. The clonotype was recovered from a man aged 18-30 years in good health. The chain's CDR3 is CASSSSSGSGTGELFF. CDR3 coding DNA: TGTGCCAGCAGCTCCTCTAGCGGGAGCGGCACCGGGGAGCTGTTTTTT.